This paragraph reports one T cell receptor beta chain. The antigen remains undetermined. The donors, nominally healthy at sampling, likely had unrecorded immune exposures. This sample stems from a study of cytomegalovirus exposure and HLA in healthy donors. Study results and caveats: Among TCR beta chains of equal frequency, HLA-associated ones were more clonally expanded in a later analysis. The study labeled 164 TCR beta chains cytomegalovirus-associated. The classifier reportedly diagnosed cytomegalovirus status with high specificity and sensitivity.

With 60 Vbeta and 13 Jbeta primers, the PCR was carried out. Clones were sequenced by immunoSEQ multiplex PCR, and TCRdb holds only the in-frame ones, with some missing. In the table there are under 200,000 clones, about 75% of which are singletons. Germline V lookup: CDR1 LGHNA, CDR2 YSLEER. The V gene end was trimmed by 1 base and the J gene end by 2 bases; junction bases not matched to a gene: 4. The CDR3 covers 16 residues. The TCR comes from a man aged 18-30 years in good health and CMV-seronegative. The chain couples TRBV4-3 to TRBJ2-3; TRBD1 agrees at 9 bases. Sequenced input: PBMCs. CDR3 residues: CASSQGGQGDTDTQYF. CDR3 nucleotides: TGCGCCAGCAGCCAAGGGGGACAGGGAGACACAGATACGCAGTATTTT.